Listed below are T cell receptor beta chains from one sample, sequenced in a study of response to subunit inactivated influenza vaccine. TCRdb re-called the RT-PCR reads through MiXCR, storing one row per CDR3 protein. The sample records around 600,000 distinct CDR3 sequences, 10% to 12% being singletons. The sample was also reused in another study, on T cells expressing NK-cell markers.

Source: PBMCs from blood, taken on the day of vaccination. The receptors come from a man in his fifties or sixties who received an inactivated influenza vaccine. CDR3s include the opening cysteine and the closing phenylalanine or tryptophan. Fields, in order: CDR3 protein, CDR3 DNA, J gene, clone size, V gene, D gene. A D gene is named only where the DNA matches it firmly. Some rows mark clone size as missing; the rest say once, few, many or name a class of expanded clone.

CAVLRDNFYEQYF | TGTGCCGTACTCCGGGACAACTTCTACGAGCAGTACTTC | TRBJ2-7 | few | TRBV6-1 | -
CASSTDSSEQFF | TGCGCCAGCAGTACAGACAGTAGTGAGCAGTTCTTC | TRBJ2-1 | - | TRBV5-1 | -
CASSFYLLTGTGSYNEQFF | TGTGCCAGCAGCTTTTACCTCCTGACAGGGACGGGATCCTACAATGAGCAGTTCTTC | TRBJ2-1 | few | TRBV11-2 | TRBD1
CASSKTEGRYNSPLHF | TGTGCCAGCAGCAAAACAGAGGGCAGATATAATTCACCCCTCCACTTT | TRBJ1-6 | few | TRBV7-8 | -
CASIGNTEAFF | TGTGCCAGTATCGGGAACACTGAAGCTTTCTTT | TRBJ1-1 | few | TRBV19 | -
CSARDASGGAGEQFF | TGCAGTGCTAGAGATGCTAGCGGGGGGGCCGGTGAGCAGTTCTTC | TRBJ2-1 | few | TRBV20-1 | TRBD2
CASSLRPSEYEQYF | TGTGCCAGCAGTTTGAGGCCTAGCGAGTACGAGCAGTACTTC | TRBJ2-7 | - | TRBV7-8 | -
CSELTGDYGYTF | TGCAGCGAGTTAACAGGGGACTATGGCTACACCTTC | TRBJ1-2 | few | TRBV29-1 | TRBD1
CASSLSWGHQPQHF | TGTGCCAGCAGTTTATCGTGGGGGCACCAGCCCCAGCATTTT | TRBJ1-5 | - | TRBV27 | -
CASSLAPSGRGETQYF | TGTGCCAGCAGTTTAGCGCCTAGCGGGAGGGGAGAGACCCAGTACTTC | TRBJ2-5 | once | TRBV12-3/TRBV12-4 | TRBD2
CASSGGFGASYEQYF | TGCGCCAGCAGTGGCGGTTTTGGGGCGTCCTACGAGCAGTACTTC | TRBJ2-7 | few | TRBV10-2 | -
CAISDGTQAYNEQFF | TGTGCCATCAGTGATGGGACCCAGGCCTACAATGAGCAGTTCTTC | TRBJ2-1 | - | TRBV10-3 | -
CASSELTANEKLFF | TGCGCCAGCAGTGAGCTTACTGCTAATGAAAAACTGTTTTTT | TRBJ1-4 | few | TRBV10-2 | -
CASSQGRGAGETQYF | TGTGCCAGCAGCCAAGGAAGGGGCGCGGGGGAGACCCAGTACTTC | TRBJ2-5 | few | TRBV14 | -
CSARGREGTEAFF | TGCAGTGCCAGGGGTAGGGAGGGCACTGAAGCTTTCTTT | TRBJ1-1 | - | TRBV20-1 | -
CASSLGPGSSGGHNTGELFF | TGCGCCAGCAGCCTTGGGCCCGGGTCTAGCGGGGGCCACAACACCGGGGAGCTGTTTTTT | TRBJ2-2 | many | TRBV5-1 | TRBD2
CASRRRGENGEQYF | TGTGCCAGCAGAAGACGGGGGGAGAATGGGGAGCAGTACTTC | TRBJ2-7 | - | TRBV7-8 | TRBD2
CASSVGQGGREQYF | TGTGCCAGCAGCGTGGGACAGGGAGGACGGGAGCAGTACTTC | TRBJ2-7 | - | TRBV9 | TRBD1
CSASVSSGGTTEQFF | TGCAGTGCTAGTGTGTCTAGCGGGGGGACTACTGAGCAGTTCTTC | TRBJ2-1 | - | TRBV20-1 | TRBD2
CASSQEEREGTDTQYF | TGCGCCAGCAGCCAAGAGGAGCGGGAGGGCACAGATACGCAGTATTTT | TRBJ2-3 | - | TRBV4-3 | TRBD2
CASSISGTSVSEQFF | TGCGCCAGCAGCATATCCGGGACTAGCGTAAGTGAGCAGTTCTTC | TRBJ2-1 | few | TRBV5-1 | TRBD2
CASSPGGPRYNEQFF | TGTGCCAGCTCACCAGGGGGACCCCGATACAATGAGCAGTTCTTC | TRBJ2-1 | - | TRBV18 | -
CASSLYLAGGSYEQYF | TGTGCCAGCAGCTTATACCTAGCGGGGGGTTCCTACGAGCAGTACTTC | TRBJ2-7 | many | TRBV11-2 | TRBD2
CASSRLAGVPDEQFF | TGTGCCAGCAGCCGCCTAGCGGGAGTTCCTGATGAGCAGTTCTTC | TRBJ2-1 | many | TRBV3-1 | TRBD2
CASRPLGGAGTDTQYF | TGTGCCAGCAGGCCTTTAGGGGGGGCGGGGACAGATACGCAGTATTTT | TRBJ2-3 | few | TRBV12-3/TRBV12-4 | -
CASSELGGSYNEQFF | TGTGCCAGCAGTGAATTGGGCGGGTCCTACAATGAGCAGTTCTTC | TRBJ2-1 | few | TRBV25-1 | -
CASSPSGYGYTF | TGTGCCAGCAGCCCCTCCGGGTATGGCTACACCTTC | TRBJ1-2 | few | TRBV7-2 | -
CASSQETENSPLHF | TGCGCCAGCAGCCAAGAGACAGAAAATTCACCCCTCCACTTT | TRBJ1-6 | few | TRBV4-1 | -
CASSVGDGTEAFF | TGTGCCAGCAGCGTAGGGGATGGCACTGAAGCTTTCTTT | TRBJ1-1 | - | TRBV9 | -
CATSDPMTVQETQYF | TGTGCCACCAGCGACCCGATGACAGTGCAAGAGACCCAGTACTTC | TRBJ2-5 | - | TRBV24-1 | -
CASRPGGLGIQYF | TGTGCCAGCAGACCGGGGGGCCTCGGCATTCAGTACTTC | TRBJ2-4 | - | TRBV12-3/TRBV12-4 | -
CASSLSRRTYEQYF | TGTGCCAGCAGTTTATCGCGGAGGACCTACGAGCAGTACTTC | TRBJ2-7 | few | TRBV12-3/TRBV12-4 | -
CAIRLGQGLGGSGEQYF | TGTGCCATCAGGCTGGGACAGGGGTTAGGCGGGAGTGGCGAGCAGTACTTC | TRBJ2-7 | few | TRBV10-3 | TRBD1
CASSLSFGETQYF | TGTGCCAGCAGCTTGTCATTCGGGGAGACCCAGTACTTC | TRBJ2-5 | - | TRBV7-2 | -